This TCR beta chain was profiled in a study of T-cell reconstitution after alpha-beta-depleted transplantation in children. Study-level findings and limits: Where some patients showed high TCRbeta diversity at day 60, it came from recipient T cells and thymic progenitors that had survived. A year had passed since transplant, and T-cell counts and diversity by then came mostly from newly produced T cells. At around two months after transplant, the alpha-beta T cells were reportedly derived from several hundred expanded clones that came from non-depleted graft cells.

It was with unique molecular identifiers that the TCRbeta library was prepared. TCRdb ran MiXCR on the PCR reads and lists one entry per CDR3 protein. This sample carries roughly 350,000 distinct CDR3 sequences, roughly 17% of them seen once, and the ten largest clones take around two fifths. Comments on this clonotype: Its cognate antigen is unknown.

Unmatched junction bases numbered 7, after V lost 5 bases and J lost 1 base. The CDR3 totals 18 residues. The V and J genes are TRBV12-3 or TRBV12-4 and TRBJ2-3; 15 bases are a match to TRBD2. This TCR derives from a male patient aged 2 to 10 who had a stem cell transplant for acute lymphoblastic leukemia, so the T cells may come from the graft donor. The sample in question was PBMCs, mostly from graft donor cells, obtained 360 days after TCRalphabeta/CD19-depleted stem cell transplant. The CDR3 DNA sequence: TGTGCCAGCAGTCCCGGGACTAGCGGGAGGATCGGCACAGATACGCAGTATTTT. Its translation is CASSPGTSGRIGTDTQYF.